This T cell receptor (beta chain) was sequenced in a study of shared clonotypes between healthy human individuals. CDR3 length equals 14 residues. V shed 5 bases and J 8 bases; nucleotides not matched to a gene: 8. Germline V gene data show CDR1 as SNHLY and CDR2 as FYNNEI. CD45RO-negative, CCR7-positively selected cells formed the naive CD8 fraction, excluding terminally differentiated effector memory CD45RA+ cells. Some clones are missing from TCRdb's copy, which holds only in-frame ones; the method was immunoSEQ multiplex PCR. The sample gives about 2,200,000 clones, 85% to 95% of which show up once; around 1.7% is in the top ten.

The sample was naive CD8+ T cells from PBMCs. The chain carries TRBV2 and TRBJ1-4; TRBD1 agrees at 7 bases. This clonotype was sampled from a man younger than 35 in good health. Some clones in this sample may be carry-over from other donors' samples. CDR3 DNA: TGTGCCAGCAGTTCTAGGGGACAGAACGAAAAACTGTTTTTT. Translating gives CASSSRGQNEKLFF.